Sequencing of this T cell receptor beta chain was carried out in a study of immune evolution from preneoplasia to lung adenocarcinoma. Study-wide background: HLA loss of heterozygosity: under 7.5% AIS, about 15% MIA, more than 25% ADC, none AAH.

Profiling relied on immunoSEQ multiplex PCR, and the TCRdb table lists in-frame clones only, not all of them. Here the sample spans roughly 40,000 clones, less than 80% being singletons. On this clone: Its antigen is as yet unknown.

Points from the study as a whole: Highest clonality occurred in KRAS-mutant, not EGFR-mutant or double wild-type, nodules. From normal lung to invasive adenocarcinoma, top clone frequencies appeared to decrease.

The sequence came from a person aged 55-75 years with lung adenocarcinoma. Source material: FFPE invasive lung adenocarcinoma tissue.

For the CDR3, the DNA is TGTGCCAGCAGCGGAGACTTCAATGAGCAGTTCTTC. Amino acids: CASSGDFNEQFF. This chain uses TRBV9 with TRBJ2-1; D is unclear. CDR1 and CDR2 from the germline V gene are SGDLS and YYNGEE. V lost 3 bases to trimming and J lost 6 bases, with 7 bases between them. This CDR3 is built from 12 residues.